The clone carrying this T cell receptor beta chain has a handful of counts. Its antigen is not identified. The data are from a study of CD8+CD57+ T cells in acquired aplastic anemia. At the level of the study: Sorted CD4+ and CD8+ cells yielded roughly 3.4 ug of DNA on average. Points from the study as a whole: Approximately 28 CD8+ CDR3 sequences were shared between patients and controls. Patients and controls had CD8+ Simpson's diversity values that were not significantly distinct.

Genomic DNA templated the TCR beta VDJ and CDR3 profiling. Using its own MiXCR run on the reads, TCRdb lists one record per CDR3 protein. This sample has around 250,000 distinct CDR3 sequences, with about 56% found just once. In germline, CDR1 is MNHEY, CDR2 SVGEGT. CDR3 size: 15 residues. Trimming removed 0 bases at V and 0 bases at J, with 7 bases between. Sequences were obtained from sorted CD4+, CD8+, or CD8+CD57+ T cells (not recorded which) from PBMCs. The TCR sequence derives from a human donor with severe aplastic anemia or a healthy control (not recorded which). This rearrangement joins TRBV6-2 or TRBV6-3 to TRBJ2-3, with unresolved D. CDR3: CASSYSPASTDTQYF. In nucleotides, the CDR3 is TGTGCCAGCAGTTACTCGCCAGCTAGCACAGATACGCAGTATTTT.